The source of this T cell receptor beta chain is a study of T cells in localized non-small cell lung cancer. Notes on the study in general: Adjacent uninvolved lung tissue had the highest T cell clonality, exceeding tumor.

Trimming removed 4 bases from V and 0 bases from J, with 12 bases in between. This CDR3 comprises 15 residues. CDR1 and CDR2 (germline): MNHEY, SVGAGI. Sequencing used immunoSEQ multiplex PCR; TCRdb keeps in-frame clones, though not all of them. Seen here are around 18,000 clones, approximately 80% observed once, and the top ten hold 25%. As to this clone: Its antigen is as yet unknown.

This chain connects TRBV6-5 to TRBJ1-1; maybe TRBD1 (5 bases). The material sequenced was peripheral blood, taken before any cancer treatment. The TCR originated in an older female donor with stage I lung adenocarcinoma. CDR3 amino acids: CASSFRGLLNTEAFF. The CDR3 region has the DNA TGTGCCAGCAGTTTTAGGGGACTCCTGAACACTGAAGCTTTCTTT.